This T cell receptor (beta chain) originates from a study of cytomegalovirus exposure and HLA in healthy donors. The PCR had 60 Vbeta and 13 Jbeta primers. Measured with immunoSEQ multiplex PCR; TCRdb has only the in-frame clones, and not every one. The data contain 95,000 to 130,000 clones, roughly 69% of them singletons. This clone was observed a handful of times. Germline CDR1 reads MGHDK; CDR2 reads SYGVNS. This CDR3 is 17 amino acids long. V dropped 5 bases and J dropped 8 bases, with 25 bases sitting between them. Sequenced: PBMCs. The sequence was collected from a woman in her forties in good health and CMV-seropositive. The rearrangement uses TRBV25-1 and TRBJ2-1, with TRBD2 as a possible D gene (6 bases). CDR3 loop: CASSYPVLTGDRDEQFF. CDR3 sequence (DNA): TGTGCCAGCAGTTACCCCGTTCTGACGGGAGATCGCGATGAGCAGTTCTTC.